This T cell receptor (beta chain) was sequenced in a study of Ad26.COV2.S vaccination and SARS-CoV-2 variants. Study in general: A participant enrolled in the COV1001 Ad26.COV2.S trial arm provided the sample.

Method: immunoSEQ multiplex PCR; TCRdb's copy keeps in-frame clones and lacks some. The data contain over 250,000 clones, roughly 86% of them singletons. The V end was cut by 8 bases, the J end by 2 bases, with 6 bases between. The CDR3 extends over 12 amino acids. The germline V gene encodes CDR1 SNHLY and CDR2 FYNNEI. Treatment meaning: about 20 received Ad26.COV2.S at low or high dose, single or two shots; 5 received placebo; per-sample allocation not given. Samples were taken on day 63 after the first vaccine or placebo injection. Sample: peripheral blood, taken in a trial of Ad26.COV2.S vaccine versus placebo. The J gene is TRBJ2-2, the V gene TRBV2; TRBD2 might be the D (5 bases). The sequence came from a person between 18 and 59 years old who received the Ad26.COV2.S COVID-19 vaccine or a placebo. For the CDR3, the DNA is TGTGCCAGCGGGAGTAACACCGGGGAGCTGTTTTTT. Encoded protein: CASGSNTGELFF.